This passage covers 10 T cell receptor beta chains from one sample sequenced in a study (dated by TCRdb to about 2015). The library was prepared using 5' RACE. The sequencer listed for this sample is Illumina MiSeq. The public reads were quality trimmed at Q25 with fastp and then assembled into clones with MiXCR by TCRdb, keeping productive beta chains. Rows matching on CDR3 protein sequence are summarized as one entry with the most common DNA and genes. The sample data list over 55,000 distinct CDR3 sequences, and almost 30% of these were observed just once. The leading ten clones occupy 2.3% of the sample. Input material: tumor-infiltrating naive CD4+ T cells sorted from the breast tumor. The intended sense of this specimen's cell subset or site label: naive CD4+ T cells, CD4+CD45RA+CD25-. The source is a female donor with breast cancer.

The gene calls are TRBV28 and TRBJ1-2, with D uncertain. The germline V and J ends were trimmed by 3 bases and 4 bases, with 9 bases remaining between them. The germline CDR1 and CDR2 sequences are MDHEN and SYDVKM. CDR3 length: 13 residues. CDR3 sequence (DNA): TGTGCCAGCAGTTTCGAAGGATTCTATGGCTACACCTTC. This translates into CASSFEGFYGYTF.

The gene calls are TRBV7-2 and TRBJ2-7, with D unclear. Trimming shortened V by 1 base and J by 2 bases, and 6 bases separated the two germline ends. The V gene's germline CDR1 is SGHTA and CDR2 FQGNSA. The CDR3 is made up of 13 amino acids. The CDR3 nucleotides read TGTGCCAGCAGCTTAGTCGAGGCCTACGAGCAGTACGTC. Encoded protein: CASSLVEAYEQYV.

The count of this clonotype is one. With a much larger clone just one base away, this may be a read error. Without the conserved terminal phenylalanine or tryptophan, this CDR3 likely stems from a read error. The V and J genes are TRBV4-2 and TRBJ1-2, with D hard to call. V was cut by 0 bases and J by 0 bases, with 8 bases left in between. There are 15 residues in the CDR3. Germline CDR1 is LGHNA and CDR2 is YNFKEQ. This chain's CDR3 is CASSQDLQSNYGYTL. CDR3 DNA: TGTGCCAGCAGCCAAGATCTACAGTCTAACTATGGCTACACCTTG.

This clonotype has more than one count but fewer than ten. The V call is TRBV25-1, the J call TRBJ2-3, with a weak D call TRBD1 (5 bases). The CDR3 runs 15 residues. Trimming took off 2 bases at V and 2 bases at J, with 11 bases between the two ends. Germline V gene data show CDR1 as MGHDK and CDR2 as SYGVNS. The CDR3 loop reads CASSERRDFTDTQYF. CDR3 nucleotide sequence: TGTGCCAGCAGTGAACGCAGGGATTTCACAGATACGCAGTATTTT.

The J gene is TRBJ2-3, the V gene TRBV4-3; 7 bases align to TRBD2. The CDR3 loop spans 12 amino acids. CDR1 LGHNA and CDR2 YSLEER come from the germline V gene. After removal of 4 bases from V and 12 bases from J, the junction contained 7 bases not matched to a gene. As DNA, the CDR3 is TGCGCCAGCAGCCGGTCCGGGACTATACAGTATTTT. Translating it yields CASSRSGTIQYF.

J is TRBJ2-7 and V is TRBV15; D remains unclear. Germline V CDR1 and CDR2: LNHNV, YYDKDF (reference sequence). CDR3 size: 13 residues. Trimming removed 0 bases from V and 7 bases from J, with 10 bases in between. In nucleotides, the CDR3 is TGTGCCACCAGCAGAGATTCGGGTTTAGAGCAGTACTTC. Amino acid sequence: CATSRDSGLEQYF.

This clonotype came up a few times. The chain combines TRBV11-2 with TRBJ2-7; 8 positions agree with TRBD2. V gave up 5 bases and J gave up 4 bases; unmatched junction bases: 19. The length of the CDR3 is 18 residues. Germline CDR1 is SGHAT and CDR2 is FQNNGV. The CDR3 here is CASSPIGRAGGRGYEQYF. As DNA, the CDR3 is TGTGCCAGCAGCCCAATCGGCAGGGCGGGAGGCCGGGGATACGAGCAGTACTTC.

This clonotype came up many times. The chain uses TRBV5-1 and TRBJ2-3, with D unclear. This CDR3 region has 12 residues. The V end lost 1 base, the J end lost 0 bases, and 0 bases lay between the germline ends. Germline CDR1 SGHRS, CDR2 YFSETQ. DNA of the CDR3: TGCGCCAGCAGCTTGAGCACAGATACGCAGTATTTT. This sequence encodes CASSLSTDTQYF.

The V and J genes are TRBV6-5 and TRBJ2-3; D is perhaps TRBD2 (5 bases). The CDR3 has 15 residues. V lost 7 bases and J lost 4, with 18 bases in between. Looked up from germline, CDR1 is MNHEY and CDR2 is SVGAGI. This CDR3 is CASNVGNSPADTQYF. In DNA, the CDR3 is TGTGCCAGCAATGTCGGGAACTCCCCGGCAGATACGCAGTATTTT.

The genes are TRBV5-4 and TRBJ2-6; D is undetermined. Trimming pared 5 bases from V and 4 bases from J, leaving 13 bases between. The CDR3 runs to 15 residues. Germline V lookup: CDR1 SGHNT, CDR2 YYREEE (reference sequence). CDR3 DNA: TGTGCCAGCAGACCCAGCCAGTCGGGGGCCAACGTCCTGACTTTC. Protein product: CASRPSQSGANVLTF.